The 10 T cell receptor beta chains listed next were all sequenced from one sample in a study of OX40 agonist ivuxolimab in advanced cancers. Generated by immunoSEQ multiplex PCR, the TCRdb table keeps only in-frame clones and is missing some. This repertoire shows some 99,000 clones, around nine tenths found once; its top ten account for under 0.55%. The sequences come from CD4+ or CD8+ T cells sorted from blood, collected in a trial of the OX40 agonist ivuxolimab. These TCRs come from an adult with an advanced solid tumor such as melanoma, head and neck, liver or kidney cancer.

This chain uses TRBV12-5 with TRBJ1-1; D is unclear. Germline values: CDR1 LGHNT, CDR2 FRNRAP. This CDR3 is built from 13 residues. V shed 0 bases and J shed 8 bases, with 10 bases lying between them. CDR3 amino acids: CASGLVGGREAFF. Here the CDR3 DNA reads TGTGCTAGTGGTTTGGTAGGAGGGAGGGAAGCTTTCTTT.

This clone was recorded once. The chain uses TRBV19 and TRBJ1-2, with D possibly being TRBD1 (5 bases). Trimming removed 5 bases at V and 5 bases at J, with 18 bases between. Germline assignment: CDR1 LNHDA and CDR2 SQIVND (reference sequence). This CDR3 has 15 amino acids. The CDR3: CASSSPRDGSYGYTF. CDR3 nucleotide sequence: TGTGCCAGTAGTTCCCCACGGGACGGCTCTTATGGCTACACCTTC. The full variable domain, completed using reference TRBV19 and TRBJ1-2, is DGGITQSPKYLFRKEGQNVTLSCEQNLNHDAMYWYRQDPGQGLRLIYYSQIVNDFQKGDIAEGYSVSREKKESFPLTVTSAQKNPTAFYLCASSSPRDGSYGYTFGSGTRLTVV.

J is TRBJ2-2 and V is TRBV5-1; D unclear. The length of the CDR3 is 16 residues. Germline lookup yields CDR1 SGHRS and CDR2 YFSETQ. With 3 bases removed from V and 4 bases from J, the gap between germline ends came to 16 bases. The CDR3 is CASSYYPMQSTGELFF. CDR3 sequence (DNA): TGCGCCAGCAGCTATTACCCCATGCAGAGCACCGGGGAGCTGTTTTTT.

This chain links TRBV5-1 with TRBJ2-2; D is unclear. Germline V gene data show CDR1 as SGHRS and CDR2 as YFSETQ. Trimming took 1 base from V and 0 from J, leaving 7 bases between them. The CDR3 has 15 residues. The DNA for the CDR3 is TGCGCCAGCAGCTTGCAACATTCGAACACCGGGGAGCTGTTTTTT. This translates into CASSLQHSNTGELFF.

This rearrangement joins TRBV4-3 to TRBJ2-3; 7 bases match TRBD2. Per germline, CDR1 LGHNA and CDR2 YSLEER. The trim removed 1 base at V and 2 bases at J, leaving 6 bases unmatched. The CDR3 is 16 amino acids. In nucleotides, the CDR3 is TGCGCCAGCAGCCAAGGGTTTGCGGGGGACACAGATACGCAGTATTTT. Translated: CASSQGFAGDTDTQYF.

The rearrangement uses TRBV2 and TRBJ2-1; TRBD1 aligns across 7 bases. Germline CDR1 reads SNHLY; CDR2 reads FYNNEI. The CDR3 totals 15 residues. The V and J ends lost 7 bases and 0 bases, in that order; junction bases with no gene match: 6. CDR3 residues: CASKVDRPSYNEQFF. CDR3 sequence (DNA): TGTGCCAGCAAGGTGGACAGGCCCTCCTACAATGAGCAGTTCTTC.

This clone was seen a few times. The gene calls are TRBV19 and TRBJ1-5, with D perhaps matching TRBD1 (5 bases). The CDR3 contains 14 residues. V was shortened by 5 bases and J by 11 bases, with 19 bases between the two germline ends. Germline V CDR1 and CDR2: LNHDA, SQIVND (reference sequence). The CDR3 DNA reads as TGTGCCAGTAGTCCCCGAGGGCAGGGCGGGGCCCAGCATTTT. This codes for CASSPRGQGGAQHF.

This chain uses TRBV7-2 with TRBJ1-5, with a tentative D call TRBD1 (5 bases). Trimming took off 1 base at V and 7 bases at J, with 14 bases between the two ends. CDR1 SGHTA and CDR2 FQGNSA come from the germline V gene. The CDR3 totals 15 residues. In DNA, the CDR3 is TGTGCCAGCAGCTTAGACCGGGACGCGAGACAGCCCCAGCATTTT. Amino acids: CASSLDRDARQPQHF.

J is TRBJ1-3 and V is TRBV6-5; D gene ambiguous. The CDR3 consists of 13 residues. Germline V gene lookup returns CDR1 MNHEY and CDR2 SVGAGI. With 2 bases removed from V and 3 bases from J, the gap between germline ends came to 5 bases. The CDR3 is CASSYRGGNTIYF. CDR3 sequence (DNA): TGTGCCAGCAGTTACCGGGGTGGAAACACCATATATTTT.

V gene TRBV5-1 combines with J gene TRBJ2-6; TRBD1 matches 7 bases. Germline CDR1 reads SGHRS; CDR2 reads YFSETQ. CDR3 length: 19 residues. J gave up 0 bases and V 2 bases, and 11 bases lay outside the gene matches. CDR3 residues: CASSFNRGPFHSGANVLTF. Written as DNA, the CDR3 is TGCGCCAGCAGCTTCAACAGGGGACCTTTCCACTCTGGGGCCAACGTCCTGACTTTC.